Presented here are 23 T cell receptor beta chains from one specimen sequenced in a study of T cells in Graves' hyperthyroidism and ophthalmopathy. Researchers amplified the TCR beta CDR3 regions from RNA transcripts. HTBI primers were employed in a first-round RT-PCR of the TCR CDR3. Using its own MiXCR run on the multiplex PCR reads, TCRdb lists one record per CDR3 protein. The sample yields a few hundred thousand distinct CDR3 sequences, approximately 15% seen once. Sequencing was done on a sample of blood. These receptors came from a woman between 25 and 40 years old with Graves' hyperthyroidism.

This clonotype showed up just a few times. The CDR3 DNA is TGTGCCAGCAGCCAAGATTTCAGCTCCTACAATGAGCAGTTCTTC. Its protein is CASSQDFSSYNEQFF. The chain couples TRBV4-2 to TRBJ2-1, with D hard to call. CDR1 and CDR2 (germline): LGHNA, YNFKEQ. The CDR3 is 15 residues long. V was shortened by 0 bases and J by 0 bases, with 6 bases between the two germline ends.

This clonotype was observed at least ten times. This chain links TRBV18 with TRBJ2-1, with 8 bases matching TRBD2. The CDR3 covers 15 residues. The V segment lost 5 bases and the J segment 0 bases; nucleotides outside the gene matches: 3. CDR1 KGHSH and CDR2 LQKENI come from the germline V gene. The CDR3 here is CASSSLAASYNEQFF. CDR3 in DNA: TGTGCCAGCTCATCACTAGCGGCCTCCTACAATGAGCAGTTCTTC.

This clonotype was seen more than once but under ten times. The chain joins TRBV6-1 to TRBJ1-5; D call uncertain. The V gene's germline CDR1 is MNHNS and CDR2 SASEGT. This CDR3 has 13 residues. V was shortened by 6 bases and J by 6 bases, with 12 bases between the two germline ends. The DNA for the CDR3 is TGTGCCAGCAGCAGAGGGCCGAGTCAGCCCCAGCATTTT. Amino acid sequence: CASSRGPSQPQHF.

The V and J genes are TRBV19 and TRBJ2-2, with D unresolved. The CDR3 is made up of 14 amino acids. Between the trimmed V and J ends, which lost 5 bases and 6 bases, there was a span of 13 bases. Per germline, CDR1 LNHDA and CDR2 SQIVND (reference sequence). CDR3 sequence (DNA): TGTGCCAGTAGTCCGCCTCCTGGGCCCGGGGAGCTGTTTTTT. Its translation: CASSPPPGPGELFF.

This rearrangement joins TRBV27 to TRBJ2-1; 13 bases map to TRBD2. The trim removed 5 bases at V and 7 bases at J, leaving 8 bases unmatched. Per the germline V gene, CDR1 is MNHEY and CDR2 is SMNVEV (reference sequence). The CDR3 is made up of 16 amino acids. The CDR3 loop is CASSAVTTSGRNEQFF. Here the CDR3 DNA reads TGTGCCAGCAGTGCTGTGACGACTAGCGGGAGGAATGAGCAGTTCTTC.

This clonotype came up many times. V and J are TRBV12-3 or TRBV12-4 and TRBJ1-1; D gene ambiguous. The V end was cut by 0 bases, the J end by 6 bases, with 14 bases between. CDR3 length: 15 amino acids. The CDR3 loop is CASSLASGSVAEAFF. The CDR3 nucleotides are TGTGCCAGCAGTTTAGCGTCAGGCAGCGTCGCTGAAGCTTTCTTT.

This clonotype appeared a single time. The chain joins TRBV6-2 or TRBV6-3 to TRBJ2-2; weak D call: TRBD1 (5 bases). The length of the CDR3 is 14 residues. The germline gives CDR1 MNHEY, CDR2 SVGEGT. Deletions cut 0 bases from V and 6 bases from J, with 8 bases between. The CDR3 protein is CASSYSLGAGELFF. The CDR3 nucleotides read TGTGCCAGCAGTTACTCTCTAGGGGCCGGGGAGCTGTTTTTT.

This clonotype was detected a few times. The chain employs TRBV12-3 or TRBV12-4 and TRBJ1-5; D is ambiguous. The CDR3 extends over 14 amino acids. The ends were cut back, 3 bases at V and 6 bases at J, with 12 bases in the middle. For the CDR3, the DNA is TGTGCCAGCAGTTTCTCGCCCGGGCCTCAGCCCCAGCATTTT. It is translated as CASSFSPGPQPQHF.

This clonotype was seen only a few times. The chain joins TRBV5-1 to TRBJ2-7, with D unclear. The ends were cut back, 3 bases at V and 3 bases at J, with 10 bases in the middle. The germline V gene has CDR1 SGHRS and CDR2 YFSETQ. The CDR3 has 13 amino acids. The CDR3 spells CASSSTVDYEQYF. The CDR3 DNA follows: TGCGCCAGCAGCTCGACGGTCGACTACGAGCAGTACTTC.

The DNA of the CDR3 is TGCGCCAGCAGCTCGACAGGGGGAGGTAGCAGTGAAAAACTGTTTTTT. Its translation is CASSSTGGGSSEKLFF. The rearrangement links TRBV5-1 to TRBJ1-4, with 9 bases lining up with TRBD1. This CDR3 spans 16 amino acids. From germline, CDR1 is SGHRS and CDR2 YFSETQ. V lost 3 bases and J lost 7; bases outside the gene matches: 10.

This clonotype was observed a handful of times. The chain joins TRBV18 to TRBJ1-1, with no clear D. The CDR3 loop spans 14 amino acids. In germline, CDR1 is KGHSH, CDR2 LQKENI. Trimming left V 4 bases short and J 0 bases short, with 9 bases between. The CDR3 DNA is TGTGCCAGCTCACAACAGAAGCTGAACACTGAAGCTTTCTTT. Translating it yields CASSQQKLNTEAFF.

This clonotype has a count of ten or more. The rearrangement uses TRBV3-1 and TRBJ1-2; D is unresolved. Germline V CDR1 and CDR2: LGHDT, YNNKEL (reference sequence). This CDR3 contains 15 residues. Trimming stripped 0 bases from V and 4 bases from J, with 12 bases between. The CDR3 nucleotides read TGTGCCAGCAGCCAAGATCGGTTACCCCTCTATGGCTACACCTTC. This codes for CASSQDRLPLYGYTF. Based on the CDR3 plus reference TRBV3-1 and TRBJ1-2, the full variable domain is DTAVSQTPKYLVTQMGNDKSIKCEQNLGHDTMYWYKQDSKKFLKIMFSYNNKELIINETVPNRFSPKSPDKAHLNLHINSLELGDSAVYFCASSQDRLPLYGYTFGSGTRLTVV.

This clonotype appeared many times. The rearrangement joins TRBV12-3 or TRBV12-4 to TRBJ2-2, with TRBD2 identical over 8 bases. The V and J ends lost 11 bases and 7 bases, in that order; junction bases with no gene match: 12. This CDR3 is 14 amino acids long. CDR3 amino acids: CAGRRREAGGELFF. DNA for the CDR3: TGTGCCGGCCGACGGCGGGAGGCCGGCGGGGAGCTGTTTTTT.

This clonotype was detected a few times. The CDR3 sequence is CASSLGTPSTDTQYF. CDR3 sequence (DNA): TGTGCCAGCAGCCTCGGGACTCCTAGCACAGATACGCAGTATTTT. The chain couples TRBV3-1 to TRBJ2-3; D is possibly TRBD2 (6 bases). Germline V lookup: CDR1 LGHDT, CDR2 YNNKEL (reference sequence). The CDR3 extends over 15 amino acids. The germline V and J ends were trimmed by 4 bases and 0 bases, with 11 bases remaining between them.

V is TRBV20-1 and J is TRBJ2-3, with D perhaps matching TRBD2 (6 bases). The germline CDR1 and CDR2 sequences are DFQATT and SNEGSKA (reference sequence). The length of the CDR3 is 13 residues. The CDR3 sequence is CSELAENTDTQYF. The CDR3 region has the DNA TGCAGCGAGTTAGCGGAAAACACAGATACGCAGTATTTT.

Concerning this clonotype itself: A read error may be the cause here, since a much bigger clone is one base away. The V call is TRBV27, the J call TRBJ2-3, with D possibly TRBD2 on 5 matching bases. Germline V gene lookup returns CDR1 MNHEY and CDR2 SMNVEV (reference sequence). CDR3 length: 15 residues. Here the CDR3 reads CASSKIRSSTDKQYF. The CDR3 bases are TGTGCCAGCAGTAAGATTAGGTCTAGCACAGATAAGCAGTATTTT.

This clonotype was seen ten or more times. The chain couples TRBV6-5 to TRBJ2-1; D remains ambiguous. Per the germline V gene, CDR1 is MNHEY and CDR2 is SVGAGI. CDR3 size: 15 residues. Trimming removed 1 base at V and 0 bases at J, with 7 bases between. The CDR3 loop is CASSYLLSSYNEQFF. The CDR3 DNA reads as TGTGCCAGCAGTTACTTACTGAGCTCCTACAATGAGCAGTTCTTC.

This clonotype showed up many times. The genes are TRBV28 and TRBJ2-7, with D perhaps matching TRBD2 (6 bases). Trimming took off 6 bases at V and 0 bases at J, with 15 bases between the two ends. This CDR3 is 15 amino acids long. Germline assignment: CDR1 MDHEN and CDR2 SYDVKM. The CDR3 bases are TGTGCCAGCAGCCGTTACGTGGAGGGCTCCTACGAGCAGTACTTC. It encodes CASSRYVEGSYEQYF.

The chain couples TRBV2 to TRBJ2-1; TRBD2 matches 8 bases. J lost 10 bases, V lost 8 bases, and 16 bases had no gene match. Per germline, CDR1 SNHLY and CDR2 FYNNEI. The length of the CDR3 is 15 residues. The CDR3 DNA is TGTGCCAGCCGGCGGGGGGAGGAGGTCTTTGGCGAGCAGTTCTTC. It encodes CASRRGEEVFGEQFF.

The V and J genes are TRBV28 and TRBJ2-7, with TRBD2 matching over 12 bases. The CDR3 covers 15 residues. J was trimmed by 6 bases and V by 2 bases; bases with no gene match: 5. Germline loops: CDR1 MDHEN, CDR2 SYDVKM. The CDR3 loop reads CASSLPSGRAPEQYF. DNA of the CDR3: TGTGCCAGCAGTTTACCTAGCGGGAGGGCCCCCGAGCAGTACTTC.

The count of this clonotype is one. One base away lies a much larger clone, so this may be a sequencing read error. The CDR3 DNA reads TGCAGTGCTAGAGATCCGACTACGCAATCCTGCGAGCAGTACTTC. It specifies CSARDPTTQSCEQYF. This rearrangement joins TRBV20-1 to TRBJ2-7, with D tentatively TRBD2 (5 bases). This CDR3 comprises 15 residues. CDR1 and CDR2 from the germline V gene are DFQATT and SNEGSKA (reference sequence).

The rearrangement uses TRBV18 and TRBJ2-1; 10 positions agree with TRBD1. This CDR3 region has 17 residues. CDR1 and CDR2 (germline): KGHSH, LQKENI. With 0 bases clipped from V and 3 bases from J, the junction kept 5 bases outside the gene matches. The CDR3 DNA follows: TGTGCCAGCTCACCACCGGCGGGACAGGGGTTCTACAATGAGCAGTTCTTC. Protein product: CASSPPAGQGFYNEQFF.

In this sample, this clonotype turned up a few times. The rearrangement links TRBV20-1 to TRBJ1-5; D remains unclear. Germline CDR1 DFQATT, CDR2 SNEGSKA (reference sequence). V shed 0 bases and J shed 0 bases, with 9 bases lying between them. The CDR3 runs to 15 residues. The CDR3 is CSARERSYSNQPQHF. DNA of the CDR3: TGCAGTGCTAGAGAAAGGTCGTATAGCAATCAGCCCCAGCATTTT.